This TCR beta chain was recovered during a study of T cell responses to AZD1222 COVID-19 vaccine. Libraries were prepared by immunoSEQ multiplex PCR; TCRdb keeps only in-frame clonotypes and omits some of them. This sample has 79,000 or so clones, with around 80% found just once. The study's findings and limits: Two doses of AZD1222 preceded a rise in Spike-specific TCR breadth and depth. Baseline antibody screening turned up just a handful of seropositive AZD1222 recipients. Reportedly, nearly half the spike-specific TCRs target unmutated variant regions. Most donors were white British, females outnumbered males, and clonal diversity was possibly underestimated.

This clone was found a few times. The antigen is undetermined. The sequencing here drew on peripheral blood, taken 28 days after the second dose of the MenACWY control vaccine. The source is an adult who received the MenACWY meningococcal vaccine as a control.

The CDR3 region is CASSAQLGYQPQHF. The CDR3 nucleotides are TGTGCCAGCAGTGCCCAACTTGGCTATCAGCCCCAGCATTTT. This chain uses TRBV28 with TRBJ1-5, with D unclear. The CDR3 covers 14 residues. With 5 bases removed from V and 5 bases from J, the gap between germline ends came to 13 bases. Germline assignment: CDR1 MDHEN and CDR2 SYDVKM.